Listed here are 15 T cell receptor beta chains from one sample, sequenced in a study of OX40 agonist ivuxolimab in advanced cancers. Method: immunoSEQ multiplex PCR; TCRdb's copy keeps in-frame clones and lacks some. The table shows over 30,000 clones, with 70% to 85% occurring only once. Sample: CD4+ or CD8+ T cells sorted from blood, taken in a trial of the OX40 agonist ivuxolimab. The receptors were sampled from an adult with an advanced solid tumor such as melanoma, head and neck, liver or kidney cancer.

The gene calls are TRBV19 and TRBJ2-7; TRBD1 aligns across 7 bases. Germline V gene lookup returns CDR1 LNHDA and CDR2 SQIVND (reference sequence). The V segment lost 4 bases and the J segment 6 bases; nucleotides outside the gene matches: 3. The CDR3 has 12 residues. In DNA, the CDR3 is TGTGCCAGTAGTAACCACAGGGGCGAGCAGTACTTC. This gives the protein CASSNHRGEQYF.

The chain recombines TRBV9 with TRBJ2-3; TRBD2 matches at 16 bases. This CDR3 is built from 18 residues. Germline V gene lookup returns CDR1 SGDLS and CDR2 YYNGEE. Trimming removed 4 bases from V and 0 bases from J; junction bases left unmatched: 5. CDR3: CASSFGTSGGVSTDTQYF. The CDR3 bases are TGTGCCAGCAGCTTCGGGACTAGCGGGGGGGTTAGCACAGATACGCAGTATTTT.

The chain employs TRBV15 and TRBJ1-5, with a tentative D call TRBD1 (6 bases). In germline, CDR1 is LNHNV, CDR2 YYDKDF (reference sequence). V gave up 0 bases and J gave up 4 bases, with 13 bases separating them. This CDR3 is built from 16 residues. CDR3 in DNA: TGTGCCACCAGCAGAGACGCAGGAGGGGGGAATCAGCCCCAGCATTTT. It is translated as CATSRDAGGGNQPQHF.

This clone was picked up one time. V gene TRBV28 combines with J gene TRBJ2-2, with a possible D match to TRBD1 (6 bases). Germline CDR1 MDHEN, CDR2 SYDVKM. This CDR3 is 14 amino acids long. Trimming left V 3 bases short and J 8 bases short, with 13 bases between. CDR3 DNA: TGTGCCAGCAGTTTTCAGGGGCGAGGGGGGGAGCTGTTTTTT. Its protein is CASSFQGRGGELFF.

This clone has only a few counts. The chain couples TRBV6-5 to TRBJ2-2; 9 nucleotides align to TRBD1. In germline, CDR1 is MNHEY, CDR2 SVGAGI. V lost 0 bases and J lost 6; bases outside the gene matches: 2. The CDR3 contains 15 residues. Here the CDR3 reads CASSYSTGGPGELFF. The CDR3 DNA follows: TGTGCCAGCAGTTACTCGACAGGGGGTCCCGGGGAGCTGTTTTTT.

The sample holds one count of this clone. This chain joins TRBV28 and TRBJ2-3; tentatively, D is TRBD1 (5 bases). Between the trimmed V and J ends, which lost 3 bases and 10 bases, there was a span of 11 bases. CDR3 size: 12 residues. Germline assignment: CDR1 MDHEN and CDR2 SYDVKM. The CDR3 region is CASSFRAWAQYF. The CDR3 coding sequence is TGTGCCAGCAGTTTCAGGGCCTGGGCGCAGTATTTT.

This clone qualifies as medium-sized (0.01 to 0.1%). The V gene is TRBV9, the J gene TRBJ1-1, with D possibly being TRBD1 (6 bases). Trimming removed 10 bases at V and 2 bases at J, with 12 bases between. The length of the CDR3 is 12 residues. Germline-derived CDR1 and CDR2 are SGDLS and YYNGEE. CDR3 in DNA: TGTGCCTCTCAGGGGCCAAACACTGAAGCTTTCTTT. This sequence encodes CASQGPNTEAFF.

J is TRBJ1-5 and V is TRBV28; D gene unclear. Looked up from germline, CDR1 is MDHEN and CDR2 is SYDVKM. There are 15 residues in the CDR3. V gave up 4 bases and J gave up 9 bases, with 19 bases separating them. The CDR3 reads CASSSHGPGDWPQHF. For the CDR3, the DNA is TGTGCCAGCAGTTCACACGGACCCGGGGATTGGCCCCAGCATTTT.

This sequence joins TRBV6-1 and TRBJ2-2, with 7 bases fitting TRBD1. V shed 8 bases and J 6 bases; nucleotides not matched to a gene: 3. CDR1 is MNHNS, CDR2 SASEGT, per germline. This CDR3 has 12 amino acids. This CDR3 is CASEQGSGELFF. CDR3 nucleotide sequence: TGTGCCAGCGAACAGGGGTCCGGGGAGCTGTTTTTT.

This chain uses TRBV7-2 with TRBJ2-5, with 10 bases aligning to TRBD2. Trimming took 0 bases from V and 5 from J; bases not matched to a gene: 9. The CDR3 totals 17 residues. Germline V gene lookup returns CDR1 SGHTA and CDR2 FQGNSA. CDR3 sequence reads: CASSLAASGGPGETQYF. CDR3 in DNA: TGTGCCAGCAGCTTAGCAGCTAGCGGGGGCCCGGGGGAGACCCAGTACTTC.

This clone ranks as medium-sized. This chain connects TRBV7-8 to TRBJ2-7; D remains ambiguous. Per the germline V gene, CDR1 is SGHVS and CDR2 is FQNEAQ. The V end lost 6 bases, the J end lost 1 base, and 10 bases lay between the germline ends. There are 13 residues in the CDR3. For the CDR3, the DNA is TGTGCCAGCAGTGGGGTAGTGTCCTACGAGCAGTACTTC. Encoded protein: CASSGVVSYEQYF.

This clone showed up just once. CDR3 sequence reads: CASSFGQGAGGGDTQYF. In nucleotides, the CDR3 is TGTGCCAGCAGCTTCGGCCAGGGAGCGGGGGGAGGTGATACGCAGTATTTT. The gene calls are TRBV7-9 and TRBJ2-3; 9 bases are a match to TRBD2. The CDR3 totals 17 residues. The junction had 13 bases not matched to a gene; V was cut back by 3 bases and J by 6 bases. The germline gives CDR1 SEHNR, CDR2 FQNEAQ (reference sequence).

The genes are TRBV7-9 and TRBJ2-1, with TRBD2 matching over 13 bases. Trimming took 5 bases from V and 7 from J; bases not matched to a gene: 8. The CDR3 consists of 16 residues. The germline V gene has CDR1 SEHNR and CDR2 FQNEAQ (reference sequence). The CDR3 region has the DNA TGTGCCAGCAGCCCACTAGCGGGAGGGGCTAGGAATGAGCAGTTCTTC. Residues: CASSPLAGGARNEQFF.

V gene TRBV5-1 combines with J gene TRBJ2-2; 8 bases are shared with TRBD2. The CDR3 totals 17 residues. From germline, CDR1 is SGHRS and CDR2 YFSETQ. V gave up 0 bases and J gave up 4 bases; unmatched junction bases: 8. The CDR3 region is CASSLEGVAGSTGELFF. The CDR3 DNA reads as TGCGCCAGCAGCTTGGAGGGGGTAGCGGGATCCACCGGGGAGCTGTTTTTT.

The V gene is TRBV2, the J gene TRBJ2-2, with 9 bases matching TRBD2. This CDR3 is 15 amino acids long. The trim removed 6 bases at V and 1 base at J, leaving 3 bases unmatched. Looked up from germline, CDR1 is SNHLY and CDR2 is FYNNEI. CDR3 protein: CASRETSGNTGELFF. CDR3 coding DNA: TGTGCCAGCAGGGAGACTAGCGGGAACACCGGGGAGCTGTTTTTT.